This T cell receptor (beta chain) was identified in a study of identical twins. cDNA molecules carried unique molecular identifiers, and template switching added a universal primer site. Via MiXCR, TCRdb re-called the 5' RACE reads, giving one row per CDR3 protein. Here the sample spans hundreds of thousands of distinct CDR3 sequences, around 6% being singletons. Specimen: naive T cells sorted from blood. This sequence originates from a man between 18 and 35 years old in good health.

CDR3: CASSTRTSGRYEQYF. The CDR3 DNA reads as TGTGCCAGTAGTACAAGGACTAGCGGGAGGTACGAGCAGTACTTC. V gene TRBV19 combines with J gene TRBJ2-7; 14 bases line up with TRBD2. Germline V gene lookup returns CDR1 LNHDA and CDR2 SQIVND (reference sequence). With 4 bases clipped from V and 4 bases from J, the junction kept 3 bases outside the gene matches. The CDR3 spans 15 residues.